The source of this T cell receptor beta chain is a study of beta chain features in type 1 diabetes. As every portion of the isolated RNA was reverse transcribed, the sequencing read expressed TCRB transcripts. The assay was immunoSEQ multiplex PCR, and TCRdb's table has in-frame clones only and misses some. The table has approximately 250,000 clones, roughly 9.6% seen once. This clone was seen many times. It was via CD45RO/CCR7/CD25/CD127/CD95/CD27 that CD4+ naive, central memory, regulatory and stem cell-like memory cells were sorted. The TCR comes from a woman aged 18-35 years in good health. Sequenced sample: naive CD4+ T cells from blood.

CDR3 DNA: TGTGCCTGGAGTTTGCTAAGCAACAATGAGCAGTTCTTC. This encodes CAWSLLSNNEQFF. The gene calls are TRBV30 and TRBJ2-1; D gene ambiguous. The V end lost 2 bases, the J end lost 5 bases, and 10 bases lay between the germline ends. Germline values: CDR1 GTSNPN, CDR2 SVGIG (reference sequence). The CDR3 is 13 amino acids.